The next 30 T cell receptor beta chains were all read from a single sample in a study of monozygotic twins with inflammatory bowel disease. TCRdb reanalyzed the 5' RACE reads, giving one entry per CDR3 protein sequence and no DNA. The clone table shows about 160,000 distinct CDR3 sequences, with the ten largest holding approximately 2.5%. Sequencing was done on a sample of blood. These receptors originate from a human donor with ulcerative colitis or Crohn's disease, or a healthy co-twin of an affected twin (not recorded which).

CDR3 region: CASSLSTGAEAFF. V is TRBV7-3 and J is TRBJ1-1; TCRdb's D gene call, TRBD1, goes unchecked for lack of DNA. Germline V CDR1 and CDR2: SGHTA, FQGTGA. The CDR3 length is 13 residues. Drawing the rest from reference TRBV7-3 and TRBJ1-1, the complete variable domain is GAGVSQTPSNKVTEKGKYVELRCDPISGHTALYWYRQSLGQGPEFLIYFQGTGAADDSGLPNDRFFAVRPEGSVSTLKIQRTERGDSAVYLCASSLSTGAEAFFGQGTRLTVV.

This sequence joins TRBV5-4 and TRBJ2-3; TCRdb's D gene call, TRBD2, goes unchecked for lack of DNA. The germline V gene encodes CDR1 SGHNT and CDR2 YYREEE (reference sequence). This CDR3 has 15 residues. CDR3 sequence: CASSSSFGWADTQYF.

The chain uses TRBV29-1 and TRBJ2-2; TCRdb proposes TRBD1, but this gene call is untestable without DNA. Germline loops: CDR1 SQVTM, CDR2 ANQGSEA. The CDR3 covers 14 residues. CDR3 region: CSVTTPTNTGELFF.

The chain joins TRBV5-6 to TRBJ1-1; TCRdb names TRBD1, which stays unverified in the absence of DNA. Germline CDR1 and CDR2: SGHDT and YYEEEE. The CDR3 spans 13 residues. The CDR3 sequence: CASSRGREREAFF.

This sequence joins TRBV10-3 and TRBJ1-2. Per the germline V gene, CDR1 is ENHRY and CDR2 is SYGVKD. CDR3 size: 13 residues. CDR3 amino acids: CAITKGVNYGYTF.

This chain uses TRBV4-2 with TRBJ1-1; TCRdb picks TRBD1, but there is no DNA to check that call. Per germline, CDR1 LGHNA and CDR2 YNFKEQ. The CDR3 spans 15 residues. The CDR3 sequence is CASSQTDRLNTEAFF.

The chain uses TRBV29-1 and TRBJ1-1; the D gene TCRdb calls, TRBD1, cannot be checked with no DNA. The CDR3 totals 13 residues. Germline values: CDR1 SQVTM, CDR2 ANQGSEA. The CDR3 loop is CSVEAGLNTEAFF.

The gene calls are TRBV7-9 and TRBJ2-5; TCRdb picks TRBD1, but there is no DNA to check that call. Germline V lookup: CDR1 SEHNR, CDR2 FQNEAQ (reference sequence). This CDR3 has 13 residues. The CDR3 sequence is CASSLAGGETQYF.

J is TRBJ2-7 and V is TRBV6-1. The CDR3 extends over 14 amino acids. Germline CDR1 and CDR2: MNHNS and SASEGT. CDR3 amino acids: CASTEEPIFGEQYF.

This CDR3 is CASRKTEDHEGYTF. The rearrangement joins TRBV10-2 to TRBJ1-2; TCRdb names TRBD1, which stays unverified in the absence of DNA. This CDR3 has 14 residues. CDR1 WSHSY and CDR2 SAAADI come from the germline V gene.

V usage is TRBV29-1 and J usage is TRBJ2-2; TCRdb returns TRBD1, unconfirmable since there is no DNA. CDR1 and CDR2 from the germline V gene are SQVTM and ANQGSEA. CDR3 length: 17 amino acids. CDR3 in amino acids: CSVEESGTGSATGELFF.

V usage is TRBV7-2 and J usage is TRBJ2-7; checking the TCRdb D call of TRBD1 is not possible without DNA. The CDR3 extends over 15 amino acids. CDR1 is SGHTA, CDR2 FQGNSA, per germline. CDR3: CASSPWASRTYEQYF.

This chain joins TRBV30 and TRBJ1-1. Germline V gives CDR1 GTSNPN, CDR2 SVGIG (reference sequence). This CDR3 has 15 residues. This CDR3 reads CAWSVPRDRRKGAFF.

This sequence joins TRBV5-1 and TRBJ1-1; as DNA is missing, the TRBD1 call by TCRdb cannot be tested. CDR3 size: 15 residues. The germline CDR1 and CDR2 sequences are SGHRS and YFSETQ. This CDR3 is CASSVGQGVRTEAFF.

This chain connects TRBV20-1 to TRBJ1-5; TCRdb names TRBD1, which stays unverified in the absence of DNA. Germline CDR1 DFQATT, CDR2 SNEGSKA (reference sequence). CDR3 size: 15 residues. CDR3: CSAIDGQGGNQPQHF.

This chain joins TRBV7-2 and TRBJ1-2. The CDR3 loop spans 14 amino acids. The germline CDR1 and CDR2 sequences are SGHTA and FQGNSA. CDR3: CASSLVGEVYGYTF. The entire variable domain, with the rest obtained from reference TRBV7-2 and TRBJ1-2, is as follows: GAGVSQSPSNKVTEKGKDVELRCDPISGHTALYWYRQSLGQGLEFLIYFQGNSAPDKSGLPSDRFSAERTGGSVSTLTIQRTQQEDSAVYLCASSLVGEVYGYTFGSGTRLTVV.

The chain recombines TRBV24-1 with TRBJ2-6. Per the germline V gene, CDR1 is KGHDR and CDR2 is SFDVKD. This CDR3 has 14 amino acids. The CDR3 reads CATSDFSGANVLTF.

The chain links TRBV7-7 to TRBJ2-2. CDR1 is SSHAT and CDR2 is FNYEAQ in the germline V gene (reference sequence). The length of the CDR3 is 13 residues. The CDR3 reads CASSIDTLGKLFF.

The chain employs TRBV12-3 or TRBV12-4 and TRBJ1-3. The length of the CDR3 is 16 residues. The CDR3 region is CASSLVLRFSGNTIYF.

The chain joins TRBV12-3 or TRBV12-4 to TRBJ1-1; TCRdb's assignment of TRBD1 cannot be checked, as there is no DNA. The length of the CDR3 is 16 residues. The CDR3 loop is CASTPMTGSLNTEAFF.

The chain has TRBV27 and TRBJ2-5. The CDR3 spans 14 residues. CDR1 is MNHEY, CDR2 SMNVEV, per germline (reference sequence). This CDR3 is CASSFSGVLQTQYF.

This sequence joins TRBV19 and TRBJ2-1; TCRdb calls TRBD2, which cannot be checked without DNA. This CDR3 is built from 16 residues. Germline CDR1 reads LNHDA; CDR2 reads SQIVND (reference sequence). CDR3: CASSPRLAGSYNEQFF.

The genes are TRBV20-1 and TRBJ2-1; TCRdb names TRBD1, which stays unverified in the absence of DNA. The CDR3 has 15 amino acids. Looked up from germline, CDR1 is DFQATT and CDR2 is SNEGSKA (reference sequence). The CDR3 sequence: CSATQGNLPYNEQFF.

The rearrangement joins TRBV18 to TRBJ2-7. Germline CDR1 is KGHSH and CDR2 is LQKENI. The CDR3 is made up of 13 amino acids. The CDR3 region is CASSRDPIYEQYF.

The chain links TRBV7-9 to TRBJ2-3; the D call from TCRdb, TRBD2, cannot be confirmed without DNA. The CDR3 is 16 amino acids. Germline CDR1 and CDR2: SEHNR and FQNEAQ (reference sequence). The CDR3 sequence: CASSSWTSGRTDTQYF.

The chain uses TRBV10-1 and TRBJ2-5; the TCRdb D gene call, TRBD2, has no DNA to confirm it. The germline V gene has CDR1 WNHNN and CDR2 SYGVQD (reference sequence). This CDR3 is built from 16 residues. CDR3 in amino acids: CARIGLADPKNGTQYF.

The J gene is TRBJ2-7, the V gene TRBV6-1. CDR3 length: 11 amino acids. CDR1 is MNHNS, CDR2 SASEGT, per germline. This CDR3 is CASTLLYEQYF.

This sequence joins TRBV3-1 and TRBJ1-1; the TCRdb call, TRBD1, lacks DNA for checking. The CDR3 extends over 14 amino acids. Germline V gene sequence: CDR1 LGHDT, CDR2 YNNKEL (reference sequence). CDR3 sequence: CASSPAHLNTEAFF.

This chain joins TRBV10-3 and TRBJ2-5. From germline, CDR1 is ENHRY and CDR2 SYGVKD. The CDR3 consists of 14 residues. The CDR3 protein is CAISEPQQQETQYF.

The chain recombines TRBV4-2 with TRBJ1-1. CDR1 and CDR2 (germline): LGHNA, YNFKEQ. The CDR3 runs 13 residues. The CDR3 sequence: CASSQDGRPEAFF.